The 30 T cell receptor beta chains presented below share a single source sample, sequenced in a study of control samples from healthy donors and cancer patients. Method: immunoSEQ multiplex PCR; TCRdb's copy keeps in-frame clones and lacks some. The repertoire has roughly 76,000 clones, approximately 94% of them found once; the top ten carry around 4.9%. The specimen was blood. These receptor sequences come from a woman aged 18-29 years in good health.

This chain joins TRBV5-1 and TRBJ2-7, with TRBD1 identical over 7 bases. The germline V gene encodes CDR1 SGHRS and CDR2 YFSETQ. There are 14 residues in the CDR3. Trimming took 5 bases from V and 7 from J; bases not matched to a gene: 12. CDR3: CASRPGQTYGEQYF. The CDR3 nucleotides read TGCGCCAGCAGACCGGGACAGACCTACGGGGAGCAGTACTTC.

V gene TRBV29-1 combines with J gene TRBJ2-3; D unresolved. The V gene lost 8 bases and the J gene lost 0 bases, with 12 bases spanning the gap. Germline CDR1 is SQVTM and CDR2 is ANQGSEA. The CDR3 contains 13 residues. The CDR3 is CSFHLGSTDTQYF. CDR3 bases: TGCAGCTTCCACCTAGGAAGCACAGATACGCAGTATTTT.

V usage is TRBV6-6 and J usage is TRBJ2-5; tentative D call: TRBD2 (7 bases). This CDR3 is 15 amino acids long. V lost 6 bases and J 1 base, leaving 15 bases between the germline ends. Germline CDR1 MNHNY, CDR2 SVGAGI (reference sequence). The CDR3 coding sequence is TGTGCCAGCAGCCCAGGGAGGGGGGTCCAAGAGACCCAGTACTTC. Translating gives CASSPGRGVQETQYF.

The chain links TRBV3-1 (or the pseudogene TRBV3-2) to TRBJ2-7, with D tentatively TRBD2 (6 bases). This CDR3 comprises 16 residues. Trimming took off 1 base at V and 3 bases at J, with 16 bases between the two ends. From germline, CDR1 is LGHDT and CDR2 YNNKEL (reference sequence). The CDR3 sequence is CASSQGVVTRNYEQYF. For the CDR3, the DNA is TGTGCCAGCAGCCAAGGCGTGGTGACTAGAAACTACGAGCAGTACTTC.

The chain employs TRBV24-1 and TRBJ2-1; D call uncertain. V lost 3 bases to trimming and J lost 6 bases, with 2 bases between them. This CDR3 contains 11 residues. CDR1 is KGHDR, CDR2 SFDVKD, per germline. The chain's CDR3 is CATSDVNEQFF. In nucleotides, the CDR3 is TGTGCCACCAGTGATGTCAATGAGCAGTTCTTC.

This sequence joins TRBV28 and TRBJ1-1; the D is unclear. This CDR3 has 12 residues. The ends were cut back, 7 bases at V and 5 bases at J, with 11 bases in the middle. In germline, CDR1 is MDHEN, CDR2 SYDVKM. As DNA, the CDR3 is TGTGCCAGCAATCGACCCTGGACTGAAGCTTTCTTT. Translated, it gives CASNRPWTEAFF.

V gene TRBV19 combines with J gene TRBJ2-3; a weak D match, TRBD2 (5 bases). The CDR3 covers 17 residues. Germline V gives CDR1 LNHDA, CDR2 SQIVND (reference sequence). Trimming stripped 1 base from V and 2 bases from J, with 16 bases between. DNA of the CDR3: TGTGCCAGTAGTATAGGACCCCTCCGGGGTTACACAGATACGCAGTATTTT. It specifies CASSIGPLRGYTDTQYF.

This clone was counted a single time. The chain joins TRBV5-1 to TRBJ1-1, with a tentative D call TRBD1 (6 bases). CDR1 is SGHRS, CDR2 YFSETQ, per germline. V was clipped by 4 bases and J by 0 bases, with 7 bases between them. The CDR3 has 13 residues. The CDR3 spells CASSRQVNTEAFF. CDR3 DNA sequence: TGCGCCAGCAGCAGACAGGTGAACACTGAAGCTTTCTTT.

This clone came up once. The chain recombines TRBV6-5 with TRBJ2-7; D is ambiguous. Germline lookup yields CDR1 MNHEY and CDR2 SVGAGI. V gave up 6 bases and J gave up 2 bases, with 11 bases separating them. The CDR3 contains 13 residues. DNA for the CDR3: TGTGCCAGCAGCCCCGGCAGTACCTACGAGCAGTACTTC. It encodes CASSPGSTYEQYF.

Comments on this clone: At one end, the junction sequence differs from germline, possibly due to a read error. The chain uses TRBV5-8 and TRBJ2-3; the match to TRBD1 covers 10 bases. The length of the CDR3 is 19 residues. Germline V gene lookup returns CDR1 SGHTS and CDR2 YDEGEE. In nucleotides, the CDR3 is TGTGCCAGCAGTCGTCTCCGGGACAGGGGCCGAAGGAGCATAGATACGCAGTATTTT. This sequence encodes CASSRLRDRGRRSIDTQYF.

The chain is built from TRBV5-1 and TRBJ2-5; no clear D gene. Germline CDR1 SGHRS, CDR2 YFSETQ. The CDR3 has 12 residues. V shed 0 bases and J shed 7 bases, with 7 bases lying between them. CDR3 sequence reads: CASSLALGTQYF. The CDR3 coding sequence is TGCGCCAGCAGCTTGGCTCTAGGGACCCAGTACTTC.

The chain joins TRBV2 to TRBJ1-3; TRBD1 matches 8 bases. From germline, CDR1 is SNHLY and CDR2 FYNNEI. The V segment lost 6 bases and the J segment 0 bases; nucleotides outside the gene matches: 4. The CDR3 has 15 residues. This CDR3 is CASRDRATSGNTIYF. The DNA of the CDR3 is TGTGCCAGCAGGGACAGGGCGACCTCTGGAAACACCATATATTTT.

This chain joins TRBV7-2 and TRBJ1-3, with a possible D match to TRBD1 (5 bases). The CDR3 covers 15 residues. V shed 3 bases and J shed 0 bases, with 9 bases lying between them. From germline, CDR1 is SGHTA and CDR2 FQGNSA. Written as DNA, the CDR3 is TGTGCCAGCAGCTTGGGACCGAACTCTGGAAACACCATATATTTT. Its translation: CASSLGPNSGNTIYF.

CDR3 sequence reads: CASSPTTGGNQPQHF. As DNA, the CDR3 is TGTGCCAGCTCACCAACGACAGGGGGCAATCAGCCCCAGCATTTT. The chain joins TRBV18 to TRBJ1-5; 8 bases are a match to TRBD1. The CDR3 is 15 amino acids. The V segment lost 2 bases and the J segment 2 bases; nucleotides outside the gene matches: 2. Germline V gene data show CDR1 as KGHSH and CDR2 as LQKENI. Drawing the rest from reference TRBV18 and TRBJ1-5, the complete variable domain is NAGVMQNPRHLVRRRGQEARLRCSPMKGHSHVYWYRQLPEEGLKFMVYLQKENIIDESGMPKERFSAEFPKEGPSILRIQQVVRGDSAAYFCASSPTTGGNQPQHFGDGTRLSIL.

The chain recombines TRBV12-3 or TRBV12-4 with TRBJ1-2; D might be TRBD1 (6 bases). Trimming cost V 7 bases and J 4 bases, with 13 bases left between them. The CDR3 is 13 amino acids. CDR3 nucleotide sequence: TGTGCCAGCATCCTAGGGGGGGGCTATGGCTACACCTTC. Residues: CASILGGGYGYTF.

This chain uses TRBV6-6 with TRBJ2-7; D possibly corresponds to TRBD1 (6 bases). Germline loops: CDR1 MNHNY, CDR2 SVGAGI (reference sequence). The CDR3 has 13 amino acids. V shed 2 bases and J shed 5 bases, with 10 bases lying between them. Written as DNA, the CDR3 is TGTGCCAGCAGTTACCCCAGGACAGACGAGCAGTACTTC. Encoded protein: CASSYPRTDEQYF.

The chain employs TRBV2 and TRBJ2-3; D might be TRBD1 or TRBD2, each matching 5 bases. V dropped 2 bases and J dropped 12 bases, with 24 bases sitting between them. The germline CDR1 and CDR2 sequences are SNHLY and FYNNEI. This CDR3 comprises 16 residues. CDR3 sequence reads: CASSESVRDGTRPQYF. CDR3 nucleotides: TGTGCCAGCAGTGAAAGTGTGCGAGACGGGACCCGGCCACAGTATTTT.

V is TRBV3-1 (or the pseudogene TRBV3-2) and J is TRBJ1-3; no reliable D call. Trimming shortened V by 2 bases and J by 0 bases, and 5 bases separated the two germline ends. The CDR3 is made up of 14 amino acids. From germline, CDR1 is LGHDT and CDR2 YNNKEL (reference sequence). The CDR3 coding sequence is TGTGCCAGCAGCCAAAGGTCCTCTGGAAACACCATATATTTT. Its protein is CASSQRSSGNTIYF.

The V and J genes are TRBV12-3 or TRBV12-4 and TRBJ1-4; D unresolved. CDR3 length: 13 residues. Between the trimmed V and J ends, which lost 1 base and 7 bases, there was a span of 7 bases. The CDR3 region has the DNA TGTGCCAGCAGTTTAGGCCGGATTGAAAAACTGTTTTTT. It translates to CASSLGRIEKLFF.

The CDR3 DNA follows: TGTGCCAGCTCACCGACAGGGGTCGGGGGTCAGCCCCAGCATTTT. Protein: CASSPTGVGGQPQHF. The chain carries TRBV18 and TRBJ1-5, with TRBD1 matching over 8 bases. The CDR3 is 15 amino acids. CDR1 is KGHSH, CDR2 LQKENI, per germline. V lost 3 bases to trimming and J lost 6 bases; unmatched junction nucleotides: 7.

The chain joins TRBV28 to TRBJ1-3; D is perhaps TRBD1 (6 bases). This CDR3 comprises 15 residues. Germline CDR1 and CDR2: MDHEN and SYDVKM. Deletions cut 5 bases from V and 8 bases from J, with 19 bases between. DNA of the CDR3: TGTGCCAGCAGTCTTCAGGGGCTTGGGGCGGACACCATATATTTT. Translation: CASSLQGLGADTIYF.

In its sample, this clone was seen once. V and J are TRBV7-9 and TRBJ2-7, with D perhaps TRBD1 or TRBD2 (5 bases each). Trimming stripped 8 bases from V and 0 bases from J, with 17 bases between. CDR1 and CDR2 (germline): SEHNR, FQNEAQ (reference sequence). The CDR3 contains 15 residues. The CDR3 nucleotides read TGTGCCAGCGTATACCCGGGACCGGGCTCCTACGAGCAGTACTTC. Translating gives CASVYPGPGSYEQYF.

The gene calls are TRBV6-5 and TRBJ1-2, with D maybe TRBD1 (5 bases). Germline lookup yields CDR1 MNHEY and CDR2 SVGAGI. The V end was cut by 7 bases, the J end by 5 bases, with 14 bases between. CDR3 length: 13 residues. CDR3 sequence: CASNSGGEYGYTF. The CDR3, as DNA: TGTGCCAGCAACTCCGGGGGGGAGTATGGCTACACCTTC.

J is TRBJ1-4 and V is TRBV18; D unresolved. This CDR3 region has 14 residues. V was trimmed by 3 bases and J by 4 bases, leaving 9 bases between them. The V gene's germline CDR1 is KGHSH and CDR2 LQKENI. CDR3 residues: CASSPNKGNEKLFF. CDR3 sequence (DNA): TGTGCCAGCTCACCTAATAAGGGTAATGAAAAACTGTTTTTT.

The chain has TRBV27 and TRBJ2-7; 9 nucleotides match TRBD2. The CDR3 contains 15 residues. The V gene end was trimmed by 8 bases and the J gene end by 4 bases; junction bases not matched to a gene: 12. The germline V gene encodes CDR1 MNHEY and CDR2 SMNVEV (reference sequence). The DNA for the CDR3 is TGTGCCAGCGGTAGCGGCGGGGGGGAGCTTTACGAGCAGTACTTC. Its protein product is CASGSGGGELYEQYF.

This rearrangement joins TRBV7-2 to TRBJ2-3; D remains unclear. V was shortened by 4 bases and J by 2 bases, with 13 bases between the two germline ends. The CDR3 runs to 15 residues. Germline V lookup: CDR1 SGHTA, CDR2 FQGNSA. The CDR3 DNA is TGTGCCAGCAGCTCGCCCCAGCCTACCACAGATACGCAGTATTTT. Translation: CASSSPQPTTDTQYF. The whole variable domain, filled in from reference TRBV7-2 and TRBJ2-3, reads GAGVSQSPSNKVTEKGKDVELRCDPISGHTALYWYRQSLGQGLEFLIYFQGNSAPDKSGLPSDRFSAERTGGSVSTLTIQRTQQEDSAVYLCASSSPQPTTDTQYFGPGTRLTVL.

This chain joins TRBV25-1 and TRBJ2-5; 7 positions match TRBD2. The junction had 7 bases not matched to a gene; V was cut back by 4 bases and J by 5 bases. The CDR3 covers 14 residues. Germline V lookup: CDR1 MGHDK, CDR2 SYGVNS. The CDR3 is CASSGGGEAETQYF. Written as DNA, the CDR3 is TGTGCCAGCAGTGGGGGAGGGGAGGCGGAGACCCAGTACTTC.

CDR3 sequence reads: CASSTVEADTQYF. In nucleotides, the CDR3 is TGTGCCAGTAGTACAGTTGAGGCAGATACGCAGTATTTT. The V call is TRBV19, the J call TRBJ2-3; D is unresolved. This CDR3 has 13 residues. Germline V gene data show CDR1 as LNHDA and CDR2 as SQIVND (reference sequence). Trimming stripped 4 bases from V and 4 bases from J, with 9 bases between.

Only one count was recorded for this clone. V and J are TRBV6-5 and TRBJ1-2, with TRBD1 as a possible D gene (6 bases). The CDR3 is made up of 13 amino acids. V was pared by 6 bases and J by 6 bases, with 14 bases between. Germline loops: CDR1 MNHEY, CDR2 SVGAGI. CDR3 bases: TGTGCCAGCAGAGCCCGGGACAATAATGGCTACACCTTC. As protein: CASRARDNNGYTF.

This chain uses TRBV5-1 with TRBJ1-1; D ambiguous. V was shortened by 4 bases and J by 3 bases, with 19 bases between the two germline ends. Germline V gene sequence: CDR1 SGHRS, CDR2 YFSETQ. The CDR3 covers 16 residues. The DNA of the CDR3 is TGCGCCAGCAGCCCGAAAGGCGGGGAATGGGACACTGAAGCTTTCTTT. This gives the protein CASSPKGGEWDTEAFF.